The TCR beta chain under discussion was sequenced for a study of cytomegalovirus exposure and HLA in healthy donors. Study-wide results and caveats: The majority of TCR sequences were rare, yet some public TCRs appeared in many donors.

This clone was seen just once. Its specificity is unknown. Germline-derived CDR1 and CDR2 are LGHNA and YNFKEQ. Trimming took off 1 base at V and 6 bases at J, with 16 bases between the two ends. This CDR3 spans 16 amino acids. Some clones are missing from TCRdb's copy, which holds only in-frame ones; the method was immunoSEQ multiplex PCR. The profile shows some 240,000 clones, 75% to 90% of them singletons. This chain connects TRBV4-2 to TRBJ2-1; D possibly corresponds to TRBD2 (5 bases). Sample: PBMCs. This receptor was identified in a woman in her thirties in good health and CMV-seropositive. CDR3 coding DNA: TGTGCCAGCAGCCAAGTGTCCAGCGGCTGGCCCAATGAGCAGTTCTTC. This encodes CASSQVSSGWPNEQFF.